A single sample gave rise to the 29 T cell receptor beta chains below, sequenced in a study of immune evolution from preneoplasia to lung adenocarcinoma. Only in-frame clones appear in the TCRdb table, and some are missing; sequencing was by immunoSEQ multiplex PCR. The sample carries over 4,000 clones, roughly 82% recorded once. Sequencing used FFPE adjacent normal lung tissue. These receptors were taken from a donor older than 65 with lung adenocarcinoma.

The chain uses TRBV7-6 and TRBJ2-7, with 8 positions matching TRBD2. With V trimmed by 5 bases and J by 9 bases, 9 bases remained unmatched. The length of the CDR3 is 13 residues. Germline CDR1 and CDR2: SGHVS and FNYEAQ. In DNA, the CDR3 is TGTGCCAGCAGCGACCAGGGACTAGTATCGCAGTACTTC. Encoded protein: CASSDQGLVSQYF.

In its sample, this clone was seen a few times. The genes are TRBV5-6 and TRBJ1-2; possible D gene TRBD1, 6 bases. Trimming shortened V by 1 base and J by 2 bases, and 9 bases separated the two germline ends. Germline CDR1 and CDR2: SGHDT and YYEEEE. The CDR3 spans 14 residues. In DNA form, the CDR3 reads TGTGCCAGCAGCTTGTTCAGGGGAAACTATGGCTACACCTTC. The encoded protein is CASSLFRGNYGYTF.

This chain uses TRBV29-1 with TRBJ2-5; 9 bases agree with TRBD1. Germline V gene sequence: CDR1 SQVTM, CDR2 ANQGSEA. V gave up 6 bases and J gave up 5 bases; unmatched junction bases: 7. The CDR3 is 13 residues long. CDR3 region: CSVTGGNRETQYF. CDR3 nucleotide sequence: TGCAGCGTGACAGGGGGGAACCGGGAGACCCAGTACTTC. The full variable domain, rest sourced from reference TRBV29-1 and TRBJ2-5, is SAVISQKPSRDICQRGTSLTIQCQVDSQVTMMFWYRQQPGQSLTLIATANQGSEATYESGFVIDKFPISRPNLTFSTLTVSNMSPEDSSIYLCSVTGGNRETQYFGPGTRLLVL.

The CDR3 DNA reads as TGTGCCAGCAGTCTCAGGGCAGGGTCCTACACCTTC. Its translation: CASSLRAGSYTF. The rearrangement joins TRBV28 to TRBJ1-2; possible D gene TRBD1, 5 bases. Trimming shortened V by 5 bases and J by 10 bases, and 14 bases separated the two germline ends. Germline CDR1 and CDR2: MDHEN and SYDVKM. This CDR3 contains 12 residues.

This clone was seen just once. This chain links TRBV2 with TRBJ1-2, with 8 bases that match TRBD1. This CDR3 contains 14 residues. The trim removed 6 bases at V and 8 bases at J, leaving 11 bases unmatched. Germline V gives CDR1 SNHLY, CDR2 FYNNEI. CDR3 bases: TGTGCCAGCAGCGCAAGGCAGGGGGCCGGGGGCTACACCTTC. This translates into CASSARQGAGGYTF.

J is TRBJ1-1 and V is TRBV7-9; TRBD1 matches 7 bases. The germline V gene encodes CDR1 SEHNR and CDR2 FQNEAQ (reference sequence). This CDR3 spans 13 amino acids. J gave up 6 bases and V 6 bases, and 7 bases lay outside the gene matches. CDR3 amino acids: CASSPDRVAEAFF. For the CDR3, the DNA is TGTGCCAGCAGTCCTGACAGGGTCGCTGAAGCTTTCTTT.

The chain employs TRBV29-1 and TRBJ2-5; possibly TRBD1 or TRBD2 for D (5 bases each). V dropped 6 bases and J dropped 2 bases, with 16 bases sitting between them. The CDR3 length is 14 residues. Germline V gene lookup returns CDR1 SQVTM and CDR2 ANQGSEA. CDR3 nucleotides: TGCAGCGTGGACTCCGGGACCTCTCAAGAGACCCAGTACTTC. Its protein is CSVDSGTSQETQYF.

This clone was recorded a few times. The chain is built from TRBV6-1 and TRBJ1-1; D remains ambiguous. CDR3 size: 14 residues. Germline CDR1 and CDR2: MNHNS and SASEGT. V was pared by 3 bases and J by 0 bases, with 8 bases between. This CDR3 is CASSEVLLNTEAFF. CDR3 DNA sequence: TGTGCCAGCAGTGAGGTTTTATTGAACACTGAAGCTTTCTTT.

V is TRBV28 and J is TRBJ2-7, with 9 bases fitting TRBD2. V gave up 5 bases and J gave up 2 bases; unmatched junction bases: 16. CDR3 length equals 18 residues. Germline CDR1 and CDR2: MDHEN and SYDVKM. The CDR3 DNA follows: TGTGCCAGCAGTACAAGGACTAGCGTGAAGTCGACCGCCTACGAGCAGTACTTC. This sequence encodes CASSTRTSVKSTAYEQYF. The full variable domain, its missing parts supplied by reference TRBV28 and TRBJ2-7, is DVKVTQSSRYLVKRTGEKVFLECVQDMDHENMFWYRQDPGLGLRLIYFSYDVKMKEKGDIPEGYSVSREKKERFSLILESASTNQTSMYLCASSTRTSVKSTAYEQYFGPGTRLTVT.

The chain employs TRBV14 and TRBJ2-2; D is ambiguous. V lost 6 bases to trimming and J lost 4 bases, with 9 bases between them. The CDR3 sequence is 13 residues long. Germline CDR1 SGHDN, CDR2 FVKESK. CDR3 coding DNA: TGTGCCAGCAGGGGAAGTGGCACCGGGGAGCTGTTTTTT. Its protein product is CASRGSGTGELFF.

The rearrangement joins TRBV7-3 to TRBJ2-6, with D possibly TRBD1 on 5 matching bases. V lost 2 bases and J lost 2, with 7 bases in between. From germline, CDR1 is SGHTA and CDR2 FQGTGA. The CDR3 runs 15 residues. This CDR3 reads CASSLQGPGANVLTF. DNA of the CDR3: TGTGCCAGCAGCTTACAGGGTCCTGGGGCCAACGTCCTGACTTTC.

There are a few counts of this clone. J is TRBJ1-2 and V is TRBV4-1, with no clear D. The CDR3 length is 12 residues. The ends were cut back, 1 base at V and 5 bases at J, with 5 bases in the middle. In germline, CDR1 is MGHRA, CDR2 YSYEKL. The CDR3 protein is CASSQGPYGYTF. CDR3 DNA sequence: TGCGCCAGCAGCCAAGGCCCTTATGGCTACACCTTC.

The gene calls are TRBV2 and TRBJ1-2, with D unclear. Germline V gene sequence: CDR1 SNHLY, CDR2 FYNNEI. The CDR3 runs to 14 residues. V was shortened by 3 bases and J by 4 bases, with 12 bases between the two germline ends. CDR3 loop: CASSEELRSYGYTF. The CDR3 region has the DNA TGTGCCAGCAGTGAGGAGTTAAGGTCCTATGGCTACACCTTC.

The chain employs TRBV5-1 and TRBJ1-5; D not resolved. CDR3 size: 15 residues. Germline lookup yields CDR1 SGHRS and CDR2 YFSETQ. V shed 0 bases and J shed 0 bases, with 7 bases lying between them. Here the CDR3 reads CASSLDGYSNQPQHF. Here the CDR3 DNA reads TGCGCCAGCAGCTTGGACGGTTATAGCAATCAGCCCCAGCATTTT.

This chain joins TRBV10-3 and TRBJ2-7; D possibly corresponds to TRBD2 (5 bases). Germline lookup yields CDR1 ENHRY and CDR2 SYGVKD. V gave up 3 bases and J gave up 3 bases, with 9 bases separating them. The CDR3 loop spans 13 amino acids. This CDR3 reads CAISEPGDYEQYF. The CDR3 DNA reads as TGTGCCATCAGTGAACCCGGGGACTACGAGCAGTACTTC.

This clone was seen just once. V usage is TRBV7-9 and J usage is TRBJ2-3; 8 bases line up with TRBD1. With 5 bases clipped from V and 3 bases from J, the junction kept 10 bases outside the gene matches. The CDR3 length is 16 residues. Germline CDR1 is SEHNR and CDR2 is FQNEAQ (reference sequence). CDR3 nucleotide sequence: TGTGCCAGCAGCCATCGCCCAGACAGGGGAACAGATACGCAGTATTTT. Encoded protein: CASSHRPDRGTDTQYF.

The V gene is TRBV11-2, the J gene TRBJ2-7, with TRBD2 matching 12 bases. This CDR3 spans 15 amino acids. Germline V gene data show CDR1 as SGHAT and CDR2 as FQNNGV. The V segment lost 5 bases and the J segment 4 bases; nucleotides outside the gene matches: 6. This chain's CDR3 is CASSPRLAGAYEQYF. CDR3 nucleotide sequence: TGTGCCAGCAGCCCAAGACTAGCGGGAGCTTACGAGCAGTACTTC.

The V call is TRBV6-5, the J call TRBJ2-2; 11 bases are shared with TRBD2. J lost 6 bases, V lost 6 bases, and 6 bases had no gene match. CDR3 length: 15 amino acids. The germline gives CDR1 MNHEY, CDR2 SVGAGI. As DNA, the CDR3 is TGTGCCAGCAGCCAAACTAGCGGGAGTTCCGGGGAGCTGTTTTTT. This gives the protein CASSQTSGSSGELFF.

V is TRBV5-6 and J is TRBJ1-4; D is possibly TRBD1 (5 bases). Germline values: CDR1 SGHDT, CDR2 YYEEEE. The CDR3 spans 13 residues. V was pared by 0 bases and J by 7 bases, with 7 bases between. Here the CDR3 DNA reads TGTGCCAGCAGCTTGGGAAGGGGTGAAAAACTGTTTTTT. Residues: CASSLGRGEKLFF.

The chain uses TRBV20-1 and TRBJ1-5; D is undetermined. The germline V and J ends were trimmed by 6 bases and 7 bases, with 7 bases remaining between them. CDR3 length equals 10 residues. Germline assignment: CDR1 DFQATT and CDR2 SNEGSKA (reference sequence). The CDR3 region has the DNA TGCAGTGCCGCGGGGCAGCCCCAGCATTTT. Translated, it gives CSAAGQPQHF.

The chain employs TRBV4-3 and TRBJ2-5; possibly TRBD2 for D (5 bases). Germline-derived CDR1 and CDR2 are LGHNA and YSLEER. V dropped 2 bases and J dropped 3 bases, with 10 bases sitting between them. This CDR3 contains 14 residues. As DNA, the CDR3 is TGCGCCAGCAGCCAAAGCTACGGGGAAGAGACCCAGTACTTC. Translation gives CASSQSYGEETQYF.

This rearrangement joins TRBV7-8 to TRBJ2-7, with D perhaps matching TRBD1 or TRBD2 (6 bases each). The CDR3 covers 13 residues. Germline V gene data show CDR1 as SGHVS and CDR2 as FQNEAQ. V was pared by 5 bases and J by 4 bases, with 12 bases between. The chain's CDR3 is CASSPTGLYEQYF. In nucleotides, the CDR3 is TGTGCCAGCAGCCCGACAGGACTATACGAGCAGTACTTC.

This sequence joins TRBV28 and TRBJ1-5; 9 bases agree with TRBD1. CDR3 length: 15 residues. Germline V gene data show CDR1 as MDHEN and CDR2 as SYDVKM. J was trimmed by 9 bases and V by 2 bases; bases with no gene match: 8. For the CDR3, the DNA is TGTGCCAGCAGTTTAGGACAGGGGTTCCGATGGCCCCAGCATTTT. Protein product: CASSLGQGFRWPQHF.

V and J are TRBV30 and TRBJ1-5; D remains unclear. The J call may be wrong; the DNA end is better matched by TRBJ2-3. Germline V gives CDR1 GTSNPN, CDR2 SVGIG (reference sequence). CDR3 length: 12 residues. The CDR3 sequence: CAWSGQDQPQYF. The CDR3 coding sequence is TGTGCCTGGAGTGGGCAGGATCAGCCCCAGTATTTT.

This CDR3 reads CASSLDRGSTEAFF. DNA for the CDR3: TGTGCCAGCAGCTTGGATAGGGGAAGCACTGAAGCTTTCTTT. The chain combines TRBV5-6 with TRBJ1-1; a possible D gene is TRBD1 (5 bases). CDR1 and CDR2 from the germline V gene are SGHDT and YYEEEE. This CDR3 is 14 amino acids long. Trimming shortened V by 0 bases and J by 4 bases, and 10 bases separated the two germline ends.

The genes are TRBV7-8 and TRBJ2-5, with 7 bases that match TRBD2. This CDR3 is 17 amino acids long. V lost 1 base, J lost 2 bases, and 10 bases stayed unmatched. The germline CDR1 and CDR2 sequences are SGHVS and FQNEAQ. The CDR3 loop is CASSLVPWGGRQETQYF. The CDR3 region has the DNA TGTGCCAGCAGCTTAGTCCCTTGGGGGGGAAGACAAGAGACCCAGTACTTC.

V usage is TRBV5-1 and J usage is TRBJ1-2; no definite D call. Germline V gives CDR1 SGHRS, CDR2 YFSETQ. CDR3 length: 14 amino acids. Trimming shortened V by 0 bases and J by 4 bases, and 10 bases separated the two germline ends. CDR3 DNA sequence: TGCGCCAGCAGCTTGGCCCTCGCAAGCTATGGCTACACCTTC. Translating gives CASSLALASYGYTF.

The chain uses TRBV4-1 and TRBJ1-3; a possible D gene is TRBD1 (5 bases). Germline V CDR1 and CDR2: MGHRA, YSYEKL. This CDR3 region has 15 residues. V gave up 0 bases and J gave up 0 bases, with 6 bases separating them. CDR3 bases: TGCGCCAGCAGCCAAGATCAGGGCTCTGGAAACACCATATATTTT. This translates into CASSQDQGSGNTIYF.

The J gene is TRBJ2-5, the V gene TRBV7-6; the D gene is possibly TRBD2 (7 bases). The CDR3 loop spans 16 amino acids. Looked up from germline, CDR1 is SGHVS and CDR2 is FNYEAQ. V was shortened by 5 bases and J by 4 bases, with 20 bases between the two germline ends. Here the CDR3 reads CASSPRGGAGRETQYF. The DNA of the CDR3 is TGTGCCAGCAGCCCTCGAGGGGGGGCGGGCAGAGAGACCCAGTACTTC.